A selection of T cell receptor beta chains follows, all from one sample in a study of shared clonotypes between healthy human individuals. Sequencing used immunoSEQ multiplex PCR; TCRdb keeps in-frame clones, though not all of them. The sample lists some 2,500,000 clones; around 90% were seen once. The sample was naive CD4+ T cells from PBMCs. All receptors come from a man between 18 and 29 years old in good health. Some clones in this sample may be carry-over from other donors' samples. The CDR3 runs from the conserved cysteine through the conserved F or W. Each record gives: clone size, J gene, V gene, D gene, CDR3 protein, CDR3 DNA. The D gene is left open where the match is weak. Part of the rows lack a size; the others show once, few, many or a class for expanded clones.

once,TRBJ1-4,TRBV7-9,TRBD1,CASSGEWTGQEKLFF,TGTGCCAGCAGCGGCGAGTGGACAGGCCAGGAAAAACTGTTTTTT
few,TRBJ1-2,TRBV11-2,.,CASSSDLGSYTF,TGTGCCAGCAGCTCGGACCTAGGAAGCTACACCTTC
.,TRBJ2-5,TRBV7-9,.,CASSLVVPWEETQYF,TGTGCCAGCAGCTTAGTGGTACCCTGGGAAGAGACCCAGTACTTC
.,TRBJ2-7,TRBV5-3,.,CARSLVRTERGRSDPYEQYF,TGTGCCAGAAGCTTGGTCAGAACCGAGAGGGGCCGAAGCGATCCCTACGAGCAGTACTTC
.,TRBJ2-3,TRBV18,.,CATTSARNPTDTQYF,TGTGCCACCACCAGCGCGAGGAACCCCACAGATACGCAGTATTTT
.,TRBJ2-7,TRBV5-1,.,CASSPQPLGGASYEQYF,TGCGCCAGCAGCCCACAACCCCTTGGTGGAGCTAGCTACGAGCAGTACTTC
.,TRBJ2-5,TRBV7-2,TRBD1,CASSLVRGLQETQYF,TGTGCCAGCAGCTTAGTCAGGGGGCTCCAAGAGACCCAGTACTTC
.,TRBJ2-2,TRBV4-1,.,CASSQEGSWDFDTGELFF,TGCGCCAGCAGCCAAGAAGGTAGTTGGGACTTCGACACCGGGGAGCTGTTTTTT
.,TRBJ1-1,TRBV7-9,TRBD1,CASSTDRTYKAFF,TGTGCCAGCAGTACGGACAGGACATACAAGGCTTTCTTT
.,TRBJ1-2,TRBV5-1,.,CASSSGSTDFAYTF,TGCGCCAGCAGCTCCGGGTCGACCGACTTCGCCTACACCTTC
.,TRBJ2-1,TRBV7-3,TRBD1,CASRLTGTGDDEQFF,TGTGCCAGCAGGCTTACCGGGACAGGGGACGATGAGCAGTTCTTC
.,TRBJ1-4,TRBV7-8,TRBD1,CASRPDRGEKLFF,TGTGCCAGCAGACCCGACAGGGGGGAAAAACTGTTTTTT
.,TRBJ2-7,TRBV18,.,CASSHTGPQPTYEQYF,TGTGCCAGCTCACACACAGGACCACAGCCAACCTACGAGCAGTACTTC
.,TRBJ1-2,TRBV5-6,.,CASSGRGSYGYTF,TGTGCCAGCAGCGGCAGGGGTAGCTATGGCTACACCTTC
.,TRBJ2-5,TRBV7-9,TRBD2,CASSLSLAGAETQYF,TGTGCCAGCAGCTTATCGCTAGCGGGAGCGGAGACCCAGTACTTC
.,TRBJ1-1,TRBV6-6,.,CASSPQLLNTEAFF,TGTGCCAGCAGCCCACAACTGCTGAACACTGAAGCTTTCTTT
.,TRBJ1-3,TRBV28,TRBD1,CASSIPQGTSGNTIYF,TGTGCCAGCAGTATACCACAGGGGACCTCTGGAAACACCATATATTTT
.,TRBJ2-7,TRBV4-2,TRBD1,CASSQLPGQTYEQYF,TGTGCCAGCAGCCAATTACCGGGACAGACCTACGAGCAGTACTTC
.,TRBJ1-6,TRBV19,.,CASPMAGPYNSPLHF,TGTGCCAGTCCCATGGCGGGACCCTATAATTCACCCCTCCACTTT
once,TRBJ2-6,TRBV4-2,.,CASSRAPTSSGANVLTF,TGTGCCAGCAGTCGGGCACCTACTAGCTCTGGGGCCAACGTCCTGACTTTC
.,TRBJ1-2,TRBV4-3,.,CASSQIRAQRYGYTF,TGCGCCAGCAGCCAAATCCGGGCGCAGAGGTATGGCTACACCTTC
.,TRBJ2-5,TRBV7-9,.,CASSLRAGIETQYF,TGTGCCAGCAGCTTACGCGCAGGTATAGAGACCCAGTACTTC
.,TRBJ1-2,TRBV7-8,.,CASSSSFGRDNYGYTF,TGTGCCAGCAGCTCCAGCTTCGGGCGGGATAACTATGGCTACACCTTC
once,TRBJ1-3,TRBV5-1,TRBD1,CASSSVPLLDRVGNTIYF,TGCGCCAGCAGTTCTGTGCCTCTCCTGGACAGGGTTGGAAACACCATATATTTT
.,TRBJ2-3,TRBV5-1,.,CASSLSGEDTQYF,TGCGCCAGCAGCTTGTCGGGGGAAGATACGCAGTATTTT
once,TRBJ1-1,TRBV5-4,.,CASSLGGRPTNSEAFF,TGTGCCAGCAGCCTTGGGGGACGGCCAACCAACTCTGAAGCTTTCTTT
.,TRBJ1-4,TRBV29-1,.,CSVEVGEPNEKLFF,TGCAGCGTTGAAGTTGGGGAGCCCAATGAAAAACTGTTTTTT
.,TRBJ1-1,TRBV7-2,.,CASSPGARNTEAFF,TGTGCCAGCAGCCCAGGGGCGCGGAACACTGAAGCTTTCTTT